The T cell receptor (beta chain) under discussion was sequenced for a study of cytomegalovirus exposure and HLA in healthy donors. Overall study context: Earlier work reported 100 million or so unique TCR beta sequences from approximately 180 million T cells.

CDR3 length equals 12 residues. Trimming at V came to 7 bases and at J to 5 bases, leaving 2 bases not matched to a gene. Germline values: CDR1 MDHEN, CDR2 SYDVKM. Study results and caveats: Across all donors, roughly uniform sequencing depth was an assumption of the presence/absence analyses. Specificity for CMV antigens was confirmed in vitro for a few of the CMV-associated chains. Reported performance of the classifier showed diagnosis of cytomegalovirus status with high specificity and sensitivity.

Of note for this clone: Its antigen is currently unknown.

Primers: 60 Vbeta forward and 13 Jbeta reverse. Sequenced by immunoSEQ multiplex PCR; TCRdb stores in-frame clones only, minus some. The sample lists about 120,000 clones, over 8% occurring once. The sample was PBMCs. J is TRBJ1-1 and V is TRBV28; 9 positions match TRBD1. This TCR was sampled from a man aged 25 to 40 in good health and CMV-seronegative. CDR3 DNA: TGTGCCAGCACCGACAGGGGGACTGAAGCTTTCTTT. Translated, it gives CASTDRGTEAFF.